This T cell receptor (beta chain) was captured in a study of OX40 agonist ivuxolimab in advanced cancers. Study outcomes and limitations: Within 6 weeks, CD4+ and CD8+ blood T cells expanded clonally at 0.1 to 3.0 mg/kg. Low normalized clonal expansion also occurred in some nonresponding patients. Relative to CD4+ cells, CD8+ T cells on average had more expanded clones.

Autoimmune disease history or systemic immunosuppression barred patients. The repertoire was sequenced with immunoSEQ multiplex PCR; TCRdb's copy has only in-frame clones and lacks some. The sample holds 50,000 or so clones; roughly 84% are singletons and the top ten take 2% to 3%. CDR1 and CDR2 (germline): SGHKS, YYEKEE (reference sequence). This CDR3 is 13 amino acids long. V shed 0 bases and J shed 2 bases, with 6 bases lying between them. This clone has a single count. Its cognate antigen is unknown. The sequence derives from an adult with an advanced solid tumor such as melanoma, head and neck, liver or kidney cancer. V usage is TRBV5-5 and J usage is TRBJ2-7; D is ambiguous. The material sequenced was CD4+ or CD8+ T cells sorted from blood, taken in a trial of the OX40 agonist ivuxolimab. CDR3 bases: TGTGCCAGCAGCTTGGTTGGCCCCTACGAGCAGTACTTC. It codes for CASSLVGPYEQYF.